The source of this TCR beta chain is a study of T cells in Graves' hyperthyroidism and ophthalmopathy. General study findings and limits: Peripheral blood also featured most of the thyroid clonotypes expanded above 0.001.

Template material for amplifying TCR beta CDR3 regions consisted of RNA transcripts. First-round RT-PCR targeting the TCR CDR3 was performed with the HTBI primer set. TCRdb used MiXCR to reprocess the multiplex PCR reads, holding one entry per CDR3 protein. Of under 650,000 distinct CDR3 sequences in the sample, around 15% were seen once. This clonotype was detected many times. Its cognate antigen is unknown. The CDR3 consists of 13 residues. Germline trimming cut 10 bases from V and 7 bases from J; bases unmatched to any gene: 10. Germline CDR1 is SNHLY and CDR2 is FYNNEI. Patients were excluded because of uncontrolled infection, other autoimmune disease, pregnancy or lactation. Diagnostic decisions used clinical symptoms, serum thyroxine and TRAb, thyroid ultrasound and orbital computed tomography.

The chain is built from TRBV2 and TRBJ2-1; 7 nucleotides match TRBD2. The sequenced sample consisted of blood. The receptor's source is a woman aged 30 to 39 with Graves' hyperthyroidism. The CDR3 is CATRGASGNEQFF. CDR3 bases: TGTGCCACCCGAGGGGCTAGCGGAAATGAGCAGTTCTTC.